This T cell receptor beta chain was sequenced in a study of read filtering for tumor transcriptome and immune sequencing. Overall study: Among patients, approximately 17 were male and 14 female, aged roughly 40 to 90 (mean approximately 62). R-ISS stage counts were about 8 for I, roughly 15 for II, 6 or 7 for III. TCR-mapped reads were about 4 to 11 million with IR-seq versus roughly 75 to 1,400 with RNA-seq. Study-level findings and limits: Without single-read clonotypes, shared clonotype proportions correlated more between IR-seq and RNA-seq.

This clonotype was seen at least ten times. What it binds is not known. Molecular barcoded adaptors covering alpha/delta and beta/gamma chains were used on about 390 ng RNA. TCRdb re-analysed the reads in MiXCR, keeping a single row per CDR3 protein. The table lists tens of thousands of distinct CDR3 sequences, roughly 21% of them singletons. The V and J ends lost 2 bases and 6 bases, in that order; junction bases with no gene match: 1. Per the germline V gene, CDR1 is DFQATT and CDR2 is SNEGSKA (reference sequence). This CDR3 is built from 13 residues. The sequence was collected from a donor at least 40 years old with multiple myeloma. What was sequenced was a population of CD138-negative cells sorted from bone marrow. V and J are TRBV20-1 and TRBJ2-1, with TRBD1 identical over 10 bases. The CDR3 DNA is TGCAGTGCTAGATGGGACAGGGGCAATGAGCAGTTCTTC. Translation gives CSARWDRGNEQFF.